Sequencing of this TCR beta chain was carried out in a study of T cell repertoires in cytomegalovirus infection. Study background: TCR beta signatures that were public indicated CMV infection and matching HLA type.

A word on this clonotype: Its target is not known.

TCRdb itself ran the reads through MiXCR, one entry per CDR3 protein. The sample consists of approximately 110,000 distinct CDR3 sequences, roughly a third of them appearing once. Germline V gene data show CDR1 as SGHTA and CDR2 as FQGNSA. V was trimmed by 5 bases and J by 5 bases, leaving 13 bases between them. The CDR3 is 14 amino acids. Broader study findings: Totalled public TCR beta family frequency picked out people who carried CMV plus the relevant HLA. The ex vivo response was dominated by HLA-C-restricted CMV-specific TCR beta clonotypes.

The rearrangement uses TRBV7-2 and TRBJ2-1, with D perhaps matching TRBD1 (5 bases). The sample here was CD8+ T cells from cultured PBMCs, taken from culture after CMV antigen stimulation. This receptor was taken from a human donor in good health (CMV status not recorded). Some clones in this sample may be carry-over from other donors' samples. For the CDR3, the DNA is TGTGCCAGCAGCCGTGACAGAGACCACAATGAGCAGTTCTTC. It codes for CASSRDRDHNEQFF.